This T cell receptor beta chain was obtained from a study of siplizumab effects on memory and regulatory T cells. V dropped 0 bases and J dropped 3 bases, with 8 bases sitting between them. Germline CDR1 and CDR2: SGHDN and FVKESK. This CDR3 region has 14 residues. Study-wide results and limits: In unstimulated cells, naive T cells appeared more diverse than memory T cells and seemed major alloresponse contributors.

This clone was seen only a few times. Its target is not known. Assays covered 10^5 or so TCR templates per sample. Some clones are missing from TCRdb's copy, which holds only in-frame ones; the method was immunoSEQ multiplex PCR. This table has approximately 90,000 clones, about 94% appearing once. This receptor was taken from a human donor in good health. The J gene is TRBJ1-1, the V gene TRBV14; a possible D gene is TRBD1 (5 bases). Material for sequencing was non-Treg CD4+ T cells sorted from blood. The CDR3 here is CASSQDLGDTEAFF. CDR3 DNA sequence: TGTGCCAGCAGCCAAGATTTGGGGGACACTGAAGCTTTCTTT.